Listed below are T cell receptor beta chains from one sample, sequenced in a study of blood T cell repertoires in COVID-19. TCRdb's copy holds only in-frame clones and misses some; the assay was immunoSEQ multiplex PCR. Among roughly 90,000 clones listed, 89% were seen once. Sequenced material: peripheral blood. These receptors came from a man over 45 with COVID-19, enrolled during active disease. CDR3s include the opening cysteine and the closing phenylalanine or tryptophan. The D gene is left open where the match is weak. Clone size, where shown, is once, few, many, or a class for clones that have expanded.

V,J,size,D,CDR3,DNA
TRBV7-6,TRBJ2-2,NA,TRBD1,CASSNARTGKFGVLFF,TGTGCCAGCAGCAATGCTAGGACAGGGAAATTCGGTGTGCTGTTTTTT
TRBV3-1/TRBV3-2,TRBJ1-4,NA,TRBD1,CASSQKTGGSSNEKLFF,TGTGCCAGCAGCCAAAAGACAGGGGGCTCGTCTAATGAAAAACTGTTTTTT
TRBV6-2/TRBV6-3,TRBJ2-7,once,NA,CASSYRGHPAPEQYF,TGTGCCAGCAGTTACAGGGGACACCCGGCCCCCGAGCAGTACTTC
TRBV27,TRBJ2-7,once,NA,CASSLSQVSYEQYF,TGTGCCAGCAGTTTATCCCAGGTCTCCTACGAGCAGTACTTC
TRBV12-3/TRBV12-4,TRBJ2-3,NA,TRBD2,CASSMRGGDTQYF,TGTGCCAGCAGTATGCGGGGGGGAGATACGCAGTATTTT
TRBV2,TRBJ2-6,once,NA,CASSERGKFLSGANVLTF,TGTGCCAGCAGTGAAAGGGGGAAATTCCTCTCTGGGGCCAACGTCCTGACTTTC
TRBV29-1,TRBJ2-1,NA,NA,CSVGGAGTPAYNEQFF,TGCAGCGTTGGGGGAGCCGGGACTCCGGCCTACAATGAGCAGTTCTTC
TRBV6-5,TRBJ1-6,NA,NA,CASSYSPGVGGSPLHF,TGTGCCAGCAGTTACTCACCAGGGGTTGGAGGTTCACCCCTCCACTTT
TRBV10-3,TRBJ2-2,NA,TRBD2,CAISPLGGLADTGELFF,TGTGCCATCAGTCCCCTTGGGGGACTAGCGGACACCGGGGAGCTGTTTTTT
TRBV14,TRBJ2-2,NA,TRBD1,CASSPSWVGGGRYFDTGELFF,TGTGCCAGCAGCCCCTCCTGGGTAGGGGGCGGGCGGTACTTCGACACCGGGGAGCTGTTTTTT
TRBV7-9,TRBJ2-7,NA,NA,CASSLSGGYEQYF,TGTGCCAGCAGCTTGAGCGGAGGCTACGAGCAGTACTTC
TRBV19,TRBJ1-2,NA,NA,CASSIFPFSEARGGYTF,TGTGCCAGTAGTATATTCCCCTTTTCGGAGGCTCGAGGTGGCTACACCTTC
TRBV16,TRBJ2-7,NA,NA,CASSQGWGPIGTYEQYF,TGTGCCAGCAGCCAAGGCTGGGGGCCGATCGGTACCTACGAGCAGTACTTC
TRBV7-9,TRBJ2-3,NA,TRBD2,CASSLTVSGGRTDTQYF,TGTGCCAGCAGCTTAACCGTGAGCGGGGGGCGCACAGATACGCAGTATTTT
TRBV10-3,TRBJ1-3,NA,TRBD1,CAISAQGAGNTIYF,TGTGCCATCAGCGCTCAGGGGGCTGGAAACACCATATATTTT
TRBV5-1,TRBJ1-2,NA,NA,CASSSGVFGDGYTF,TGCGCCAGCAGCTCAGGGGTATTTGGGGATGGCTACACCTTC
TRBV24-1,TRBJ1-2,once,NA,CATSTPDTTGYGYTF,TGTGCCACCAGTACCCCGGACACGACAGGCTATGGCTACACCTTC
TRBV4-2,TRBJ1-1,NA,NA,CASSQDLGRQNTEAFF,TGTGCCAGCAGCCAAGATCTAGGTAGGCAGAACACTGAAGCTTTCTTT
TRBV5-1,TRBJ2-3,NA,NA,CASSLDPGSTDTQYF,TGCGCCAGCAGCTTGGATCCGGGTAGCACAGATACGCAGTATTTT
TRBV25-1,TRBJ2-5,NA,NA,CASSESGMKGLETQYF,TGTGCCAGCAGTGAATCAGGGATGAAAGGTCTGGAGACCCAGTACTTC
TRBV6-5,TRBJ2-5,once,TRBD2,CASSYFIAGGTETQYF,TGTGCCAGCAGTTACTTCATAGCGGGAGGGACAGAGACCCAGTACTTC
TRBV7-2,TRBJ1-2,NA,NA,CASSLASQRDYGYTF,TGTGCCAGCAGCTTAGCCTCCCAGCGGGACTATGGCTACACCTTC
TRBV24-1,TRBJ2-7,NA,NA,CATSVTYEQYF,TGTGCCACCAGCGTTACCTACGAGCAGTACTTC
TRBV7-2,TRBJ1-1,NA,NA,CASSLGQSRATEAFF,TGTGCCAGCAGCTTAGGACAGAGTCGGGCCACTGAAGCTTTCTTT
TRBV7-6,TRBJ2-5,NA,NA,CASSLLAYRLETQYF,TGTGCCAGCAGCTTACTAGCGTACCGTCTGGAGACCCAGTACTTC